One T cell receptor beta chain is described in this entry. Its antigen specificity is not known. No much larger clonotype is one base removed from it; base qualities were not supplied. The sample belongs to a study of yellow fever vaccine responses in identical twins listed by TCRdb under 2018. Describing the broader study: Focusing on identical twins, the study followed the T cell clones that responded to the vaccine, and did so with precision.

Library generation was performed with RT-PCR. The sequencer was an Illumina HiSeq 2500. Starting from the raw public reads, TCRdb applied fastp trimming at Q25, assembled clones with MiXCR and retained in-frame beta chains. When rows share a CDR3 protein, they turn into one entry using the most common DNA and genes. This sample lists around 33,000 distinct CDR3 sequences; more than 45% were detected once. The ten most abundant clones make up around 5% of the sample. Paper-wide results and their limitations: The T cell response to vaccination in identical twins was reported by the authors to appear partly convergent and partly personalized.

Compared with germline, V lacks 1 base and J lacks 7 bases; bases without a gene match: 7. The CDR3 numbers 16 residues from cysteine through phenylalanine. Just CDR3 DNA is preserved here, 48 bases in frame from base 1. The germline V gene gives CDR1 as SGHVS and CDR2 as FNYEAQ. The source of this sequence is a woman younger than 30 who received the yellow fever vaccine. Donor details come from another sample of the same person, matched by shared clones. The chain couples TRBV7-6 to TRBJ2-1, with 10 junctional bases fitting TRBD2. The sequences come from T cells from blood (PBMCs), unsorted or a sorted subset (not recorded which), collected before or after yellow fever vaccination (not recorded which). The CDR3 region: CASSLEQGLANNEQFF. The DNA sequence is given as TGTGCCAGCAGCTTAGAGCAGGGACTAGCGAATAATGAGCAGTTCTTC.